This T cell receptor beta chain was obtained from a study of cytomegalovirus exposure and HLA in healthy donors. Study-wide results and limits: Reports showed the classifier diagnosing cytomegalovirus status with high specificity and sensitivity. Later analysis associated a missense DCLRE1C variant with TCR beta V- and J-gene trimming. Donor immune exposure was known only as CMV serostatus.

This clone was counted a few times. Its antigen is not identified. Primers included in the PCR were 60 Vbeta and 13 Jbeta primers. Here immunoSEQ multiplex PCR was the method, and the copy in TCRdb shows in-frame clones only, minus some. Among about 57,000 clones, 83% were seen once, and the ten largest hold about 4.3%. V dropped 0 bases and J dropped 6 bases, with 13 bases sitting between them. This CDR3 has 15 amino acids. Germline V gene data show CDR1 as LGHNA and CDR2 as YSLEER. The sequencing sample was made of PBMCs. The TCR was taken from a man in his thirties or forties in good health and CMV-seronegative. The genes are TRBV4-3 and TRBJ2-3; possibly TRBD2 for D (5 bases). As DNA, the CDR3 is TGCGCCAGCAGCCAAGATGGTGGGAGTTCCGATACGCAGTATTTT. Translating gives CASSQDGGSSDTQYF.